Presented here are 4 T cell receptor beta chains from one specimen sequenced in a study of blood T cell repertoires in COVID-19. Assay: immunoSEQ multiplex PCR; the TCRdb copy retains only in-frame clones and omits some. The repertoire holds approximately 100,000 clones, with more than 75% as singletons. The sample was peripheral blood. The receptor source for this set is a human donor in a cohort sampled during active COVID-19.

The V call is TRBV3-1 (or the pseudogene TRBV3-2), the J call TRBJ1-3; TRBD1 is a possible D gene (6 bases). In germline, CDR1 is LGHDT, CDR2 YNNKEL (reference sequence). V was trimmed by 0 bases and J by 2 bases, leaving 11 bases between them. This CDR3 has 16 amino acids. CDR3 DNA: TGTGCCAGCAGCCAAGATTGGGGGCAAACTGGAAACACCATATATTTT. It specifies CASSQDWGQTGNTIYF.

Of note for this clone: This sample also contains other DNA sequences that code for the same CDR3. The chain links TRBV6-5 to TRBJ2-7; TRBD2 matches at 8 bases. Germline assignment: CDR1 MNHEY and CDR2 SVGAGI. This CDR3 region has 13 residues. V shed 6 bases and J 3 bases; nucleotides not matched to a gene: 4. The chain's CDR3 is CASRAGENYEQYF. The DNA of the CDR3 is TGTGCCAGCAGAGCGGGGGAAAACTACGAGCAGTACTTC.

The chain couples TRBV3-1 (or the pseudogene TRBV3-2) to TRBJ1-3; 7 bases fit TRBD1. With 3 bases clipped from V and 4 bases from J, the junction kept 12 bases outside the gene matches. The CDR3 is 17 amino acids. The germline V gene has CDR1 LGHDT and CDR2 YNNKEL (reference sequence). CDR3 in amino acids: CASSHGRQGTAGNTIYF. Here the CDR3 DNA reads TGTGCCAGCAGCCACGGGCGGCAGGGGACAGCCGGAAACACCATATATTTT.

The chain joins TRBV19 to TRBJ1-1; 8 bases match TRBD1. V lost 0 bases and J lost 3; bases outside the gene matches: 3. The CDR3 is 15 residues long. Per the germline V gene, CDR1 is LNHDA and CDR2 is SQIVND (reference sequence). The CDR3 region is CASSIDPTGDTEAFF. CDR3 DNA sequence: TGTGCCAGTAGTATAGATCCGACAGGGGACACTGAAGCTTTCTTT. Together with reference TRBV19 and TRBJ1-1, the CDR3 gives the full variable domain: DGGITQSPKYLFRKEGQNVTLSCEQNLNHDAMYWYRQDPGQGLRLIYYSQIVNDFQKGDIAEGYSVSREKKESFPLTVTSAQKNPTAFYLCASSIDPTGDTEAFFGQGTRLTVV.